This entry is about one T cell receptor beta chain. The source of the sample is a study of technical replicates of blood from a handful of donors. TCRdb's copy holds only in-frame clones and misses some; the assay was immunoSEQ multiplex PCR. This sample has tens of thousands of clones; around 95% occur once, and the top ten carry 0.24%. Germline values: CDR1 SGHAT, CDR2 FQNNGV. V shed 5 bases and J 4 bases; nucleotides not matched to a gene: 6. The CDR3 loop spans 15 amino acids. The sequenced sample was T cells isolated from PBMCs. The receptor was derived from a human donor in good health. V usage is TRBV11-2 and J usage is TRBJ1-4; 8 nucleotides align to TRBD1. CDR3: CASSTGQGLNEKLFF. For the CDR3, the DNA is TGTGCCAGCAGCACCGGACAGGGACTTAATGAAAAACTGTTTTTT.